This TCR beta chain was sequenced during a study of cytomegalovirus exposure and HLA in healthy donors. A multiplex PCR was run with 60 Vbeta primers and 13 Jbeta primers. Libraries were prepared by immunoSEQ multiplex PCR; TCRdb keeps only in-frame clonotypes and omits some of them. Here the sample spans over 150,000 clones, under 80% being singletons. About this clone itself: Its antigen remains unidentified.

Overall study findings and caveats: Associated with cytomegalovirus, according to the listing, were 150 to 200 TCR beta chains. In a later analysis, HLA-associated TCR beta chains were more clonally expanded than equally common others.

The CDR3 runs 19 residues. Trimming removed 2 bases from V and 7 bases from J; junction bases left unmatched: 17. Germline assignment: CDR1 SGHVS and CDR2 FQNEAQ. The V call is TRBV7-8, the J call TRBJ2-1, with TRBD2 matching over 10 bases. The receptor was isolated from a man younger than 40 in good health and CMV-seropositive. Sequenced input: PBMCs. CDR3 DNA: TGTGCCAGCAGCTTATATCGAATTGGGCTAGCGGGAGAGTTGAATGAGCAGTTCTTC. This sequence encodes CASSLYRIGLAGELNEQFF.